The clone carrying this T cell receptor beta chain was recorded a few times. Its antigen is as yet unknown. These data originate in a study of T cell responses to AZD1222 COVID-19 vaccine. General observations from the study: Baseline antibody screening turned up just a handful of seropositive AZD1222 recipients.

The repertoire was sequenced with immunoSEQ multiplex PCR; TCRdb's copy has only in-frame clones and lacks some. The sample records roughly 130,000 clones, 80% to 90% being singletons. The CDR3 spans 17 residues. Germline lookup yields CDR1 SGHAT and CDR2 FQNNGV. V was clipped by 1 base and J by 5 bases; unmatched bases: 8. The sequence was obtained from an adult in good health. The specimen comprised peripheral blood, sampled on day 0 of AZD1222 vaccination. The genes are TRBV11-2 and TRBJ2-2; 9 bases are shared with TRBD2. CDR3 bases: TGTGCCAGCAGCTTAGCCCGGATAGCGGGAGATACCGGGGAGCTGTTTTTT. It codes for CASSLARIAGDTGELFF.